Listed below are T cell receptor beta chains from one sample, sequenced in a study of CD8+CD57+ T cells in acquired aplastic anemia. TCRdb independently ran MiXCR on the reads; one entry per CDR3 protein. The table lists approximately 160,000 distinct CDR3 sequences, less than 50% of them singletons. Sequencing was done on a sample of sorted CD4+, CD8+, or CD8+CD57+ T cells (not recorded which) from PBMCs. The receptors come from a human donor with aplastic anemia. Each CDR3 is given with its conserved first and last residue. A D gene is named only where the DNA matches it firmly. Not every row has a clone size; where given, it reads once, few, many or a size class.

>TRBJ1-4|TRBV2|.|.
TGCGCCAGCAGCCAAGATGTCCGGGATGAAGAACTGTTTTTT
CASSQDVRDEELFF
>TRBJ2-2|TRBV12-3/TRBV12-4|TRBD2|.
TGTGCCAGCAGTCCGACCCCCGGGACTAGCGGGAGAGTGAACACCGGGGAGCTGTTTTTT
CASSPTPGTSGRVNTGELFF
>TRBJ1-4|TRBV20-1|TRBD1|many
TGCAGTGCTAGAGGAGGGGGACAGGGGGTAGGGGAAAAACTGTTTTTT
CSARGGGQGVGEKLFF
>TRBJ2-3|TRBV19|.|.
TGTGCCAGTAGGGACAGGGAGGGGGATACGCAGTATTTT
CASRDREGDTQYF
>TRBJ1-1|TRBV10-3|.|.
TGTGCCATCAGGGGACTCCCCAATGAGAACACTGAAGCTTTCTTT
CAIRGLPNENTEAFF
>TRBJ1-2|TRBV12-3/TRBV12-4|TRBD1|.
TGTGCCAGCAGCCGACGACAGGGTGGCTACACCTTC
CASSRRQGGYTF
>TRBJ1-4|TRBV11-3|.|.
TGTGCCAGCAGCTTGTCAGCGAATGTAAATGAAAAACTGTTTTTT
CASSLSANVNEKLFF
>TRBJ1-3|TRBV29-1|.|many
TGCAGCGTTGGACTACTTTCTGGAAACACCATATATTTT
CSVGLLSGNTIYF
>TRBJ2-5|TRBV6-5|.|many
TGTGCCAGCAGTTCGACAGGGGCGGGAGGAGAGACCCAGTACTTC
CASSSTGAGGETQYF
>TRBJ2-2|TRBV7-3|TRBD2|many
TGTGCCAGCAGCTTAAAGGGAAAGAGGACTAGCGGGAACTTCGGGGAGCTGTTTTTT
CASSLKGKRTSGNFGELFF
>TRBJ2-7|TRBV20-1|.|.
TGCAGTGCACGCGGACAGTTTGCCGGGGAGCAGTACTTC
CSARGQFAGEQYF
>TRBJ1-1|TRBV20-1|TRBD1|few
TGCAGTGCCCGGACAGGGCTGAACACTGAAGCTTTCTTT
CSARTGLNTEAFF
>TRBJ1-5|TRBV7-3|.|.
TGTGCCAGCAGCCTATCAGGACAACCACAGCCCCAGCATTTT
CASSLSGQPQPQHF
>TRBJ1-5|TRBV10-3|TRBD1|.
TGTGCCACCAGAGCGACAGGGAATGAAAATCAGCCCCAGCATTTT
CATRATGNENQPQHF
>TRBJ2-2|TRBV19|.|.
TGTGCCAGTAGTATGGCAGGGAAGAACACCGGGGAGCTGTTTTTT
CASSMAGKNTGELFF
>TRBJ2-5|TRBV5-6|.|many
TGTGCCAGCAGCTCCGGGCCCGGGGTTGGTCAAGAGACCCAGTACTTC
CASSSGPGVGQETQYF
>TRBJ2-5|TRBV12-3/TRBV12-4|.|many
TGTGCCAGCAGTTATGGAACGGCATCCGTACGAGAGACCCAGTACTTC
CASSYGTASVRETQYF
>TRBJ1-2|TRBV5-1|.|.
TGCGCCAGCAGCTTCGGGTACATGGGCTCTGGAAACACCTTC
CASSFGYMGSGNTF
>TRBJ1-6|TRBV5-1|.|once
TGCGCCAGCAGCTCGCATGAGGGGTTCAATTCACCCCTCCACTTT
CASSSHEGFNSPLHF
>TRBJ2-1|TRBV7-2|TRBD1|many
TGTGCCAGCAGCTTAACAGGGGATAAAGGTGAGCAGTTCTTC
CASSLTGDKGEQFF
>TRBJ2-6|TRBV10-3|.|.
TGTGCCAGCAGCCCCGGGGTCCTGACTTTC
CASSPGVLTF
>TRBJ2-6|TRBV4-1|.|many
TGCGCCAGCAGCCCAACCGGAGGTTCTGGGGCCAACGTCCTGACTTTC
CASSPTGGSGANVLTF
>TRBJ1-3|TRBV5-1|.|many
TGCGCCAGCAGCTTGAAGGGAGGTAGCTCTGGAAACACCATATATTTT
CASSLKGGSSGNTIYF
>TRBJ1-5|TRBV30|TRBD1|.
TGTGCCTGGAGCAATACTAGGACAGGGGGCCAGGGGCCCCAGCATTTT
CAWSNTRTGGQGPQHF
>TRBJ2-2|TRBV7-2|TRBD1|few
TGTGCCAGCAGCACGGACAGGGTCGCCGGGGAGCTGTTTTTT
CASSTDRVAGELFF
>TRBJ1-3|TRBV20-1|.|.
TGCAGTGCTAGCGACCGCCACTCTGGAAACACCATATATTTT
CSASDRHSGNTIYF
>TRBJ1-1|TRBV24-1|TRBD1|.
TGTGCCACCAGTGATAGGACAGGGGTGGGAACTGAAGCTTTCTTT
CATSDRTGVGTEAFF
>TRBJ1-2|TRBV25-1|.|once
TGTGCCAGCCAGCGTGGTTCGGGGGCTGGGTATGGCTACACCTTC
CASQRGSGAGYGYTF
>TRBJ2-7|TRBV25-1|TRBD1|.
TGTGCCAGCAGTGATGGAGGGACAGGGGGCGACTTC
CASSDGGTGGDF
>TRBJ1-6|TRBV6-5|.|few
TGTGCCAGCAGTTACGATCCGATTGAAGGGTCACCCCTCCACTTT
CASSYDPIEGSPLHF
>TRBJ1-1|TRBV9|.|many
TGTGCCAGCAGCGTAGCACCAGGTGGGGATTCAACTTTCTTT
CASSVAPGGDSTFF
>TRBJ1-5|TRBV10-3|.|.
TGTGCCATCAGTGACGTAGGTAATCAGTCCCACCATTTT
CAISDVGNQSHHF
>TRBJ2-7|TRBV9|TRBD1|.
TGTGCCAGCAGCGGAGGGGACAGCCGATCCTACGAGCAGTACTTC
CASSGGDSRSYEQYF
>TRBJ1-1|TRBV10-3|.|.
TGTGCCAGCAGGACACAGGGTTTTACTGAAGCTTTCTTT
CASRTQGFTEAFF
>TRBJ2-1|TRBV10-3|TRBD2|many
TGTGCCATCAGTGAAGGGACTAGCGGGTCTTACAATGAGCAGTTCTTC
CAISEGTSGSYNEQFF
>TRBJ1-1|TRBV2|TRBD1|.
TGTGCCAGCAGCTCCACCGGGACAGGGCTCACTGAAGCTTTCTTT
CASSSTGTGLTEAFF
>TRBJ2-3|TRBV5-4|.|.
TGTGCCAGCAGCTTGGTTGGGGGGTCTCCCACAGATACGCAGTATTTT
CASSLVGGSPTDTQYF
>TRBJ2-7|TRBV2|.|.
TGTGCCAGCAGTGACAGGGCGAGCTCCTACGAGCAGTACTTC
CASSDRASSYEQYF
>TRBJ1-2|TRBV19|.|.
TGTGCCAGTAGTGAGCGACAGACCAACTATGGCTACACCTTC
CASSERQTNYGYTF
>TRBJ2-3|TRBV7-2|.|many
TGTGCCAGCAGCCCCACTTTCGTGGATACGCAGTATTTT
CASSPTFVDTQYF
>TRBJ1-1|TRBV4-2|.|.
TGTGCCAGCAGCCCACAGCGCAGCACTGAAGCTTTCTTT
CASSPQRSTEAFF
>TRBJ2-3|TRBV7-2|TRBD2|many
TGTGCCAGCAGCTTAAGGGCTAGCGGACAAAGCACAGATACGCAGTATTTT
CASSLRASGQSTDTQYF
>TRBJ2-7|TRBV6-5|TRBD2|few
TGTGCCAGCAGTTATACTAGGACTAGCGGGGGGGCCTACGAGCAGTACTTC
CASSYTRTSGGAYEQYF
>TRBJ2-5|TRBV4-3|.|many
TGCGCCAGCAGCCAAGATTTCGCGTCGTGGGAGACCCAGTACTTC
CASSQDFASWETQYF
>TRBJ1-4|TRBV7-3|.|.
TGTGCCAGCAGCCAGGTCGTTGAAAAACTGTTTTTT
CASSQVVEKLFF
>TRBJ2-2|TRBV7-2|.|many
TGTGCCAGCAGCTCCCGGGACTGGCCTCCCGGGGAGCTGTTTTTT
CASSSRDWPPGELFF
>TRBJ1-4|TRBV6-5|TRBD1|few
TGTGCCAGCAGTTCTCCAGGACAGGGGAAGAATGAAAAACTGTTTTTT
CASSSPGQGKNEKLFF
>TRBJ1-1|TRBV20-1|TRBD1|many
TGCAGTGCTCTCCGGACAGGGAATACTGAAGCTTTCTTT
CSALRTGNTEAFF
>TRBJ2-2|TRBV19|.|.
TGTGCCAGTCAGGGGGGAGACAGGAACACCGGGGAGCTGTTTTTT
CASQGGDRNTGELFF
>TRBJ1-2|TRBV9|.|once
TGTGCCAGCAGCGGCAATGGCTACACCTTC
CASSGNGYTF
>TRBJ1-6|TRBV11-1|.|few
TGTGCCAGCAGCTTAGTCAGGGATAGCTCCTATAATTCACCCCTCCACTTT
CASSLVRDSSYNSPLHF
>TRBJ1-2|TRBV4-1|.|few
TGCGCCAGCAGCCTAGATCTGGGGGCGGGGGGCTCCTATGGCTACACCTTC
CASSLDLGAGGSYGYTF
>TRBJ2-5|TRBV10-3|.|.
TGTGCCATCAGTGTCGCCGGGGAGACCCAGTACTTC
CAISVAGETQYF
>TRBJ1-1|TRBV7-9|.|.
TGCGCCAGCACCCCTTTTGGGAACACTGAAGCTTTCTTT
CASTPFGNTEAFF
>TRBJ1-2|TRBV12-3/TRBV12-4|TRBD1|once
TGTGCCAGCAGTACCGGACAGGGATACACCTTC
CASSTGQGYTF
>TRBJ1-5|TRBV10-1|.|.
TGCGCCAGCAGTGAGTCGGGGCTCCGGCCCCAGCATTTT
CASSESGLRPQHF
>TRBJ2-7|TRBV9|TRBD1|.
TGTGCCAGCAGCACCCGGCCCGGGACAGGGGACGAGCAGTACTTC
CASSTRPGTGDEQYF
>TRBJ2-2|TRBV12-5|TRBD1|.
TGTGCTGGCCACCAGGGGGCGAACACCGGGGAGCTGTTTTTT
CAGHQGANTGELFF
>TRBJ1-6|TRBV9|TRBD1|many
TGTGCCAGCAGCCCGGGATCGGACAGGGGCTCCTATAATTCACCCCTCCACTTT
CASSPGSDRGSYNSPLHF